The sequence of this T cell receptor (beta chain) was determined in a study of post-analysis software for immune sequencing data. Study observations and caveats: Those with multiple sclerosis, the patient group, showed significantly lower normalized Chao1 diversity than controls. The five TRBV segments detected at higher frequency in patients than in controls included TRBV5-6, TRBV5-1 and TRBV20-1. When the samples were clustered directly with F measure, those that had been prepared in the same batch showed strong co-clustering.

Turning to this clonotype: Antigen specificity is unknown. Mismatch with germline at one junction end may stem from a read error.

Tagging with unique molecular identifiers was a feature of the TCR beta cDNA libraries. TCRdb called the PCR reads again in MiXCR, with one record for every CDR3 protein. The sample holds around 500,000 distinct CDR3 sequences, 30% to 40% seen once. Germline V lookup: CDR1 SGHRS, CDR2 YFSETQ. CDR3 length: 16 amino acids. The sample consisted of blood. The J gene is TRBJ2-7, the V gene TRBV5-1; the match to TRBD1 covers 7 bases. This receptor was taken from a girl aged 2 to 17 with multiple sclerosis. CDR3 in amino acids: CTSSLGIGTASYEQYF. In DNA form, the CDR3 reads TGCACCAGCAGCTTGGGTATCGGGACAGCCTCCTACGAGCAGTACTTC.